These 26 T cell receptor beta chains were all obtained from the same sample, sequenced in a study of T cell responses to AZD1222 COVID-19 vaccine. Here immunoSEQ multiplex PCR was the method, and the copy in TCRdb shows in-frame clones only, minus some. Among just over 60,000 clones, 76% were seen once, and the ten largest hold over 13%. Sequences were derived from peripheral blood, sampled on day 0 of AZD1222 vaccination. The receptors were gathered from an adult in good health.

This clone is a singleton in its sample. The CDR3 DNA follows: TGTGCCAGCAGCTCATACGACAGGCCTGAAGCTTTCTTT. Translating gives CASSSYDRPEAFF. The chain couples TRBV11-2 to TRBJ1-1; a weak D match, TRBD1 (6 bases). This CDR3 contains 13 residues. Germline V CDR1 and CDR2: SGHAT, FQNNGV. The ends were cut back, 4 bases at V and 6 bases at J, with 12 bases in the middle.

CDR3 loop: CASRSGASYTF. The CDR3 bases are TGTGCCAGCAGGTCCGGGGCGAGCTACACCTTC. The J gene is TRBJ1-2, the V gene TRBV12-3 or TRBV12-4; maybe TRBD1 (5 bases). The CDR3 extends over 11 amino acids. V was pared by 6 bases and J by 9 bases, with 11 bases between.

There are a few counts of this clone. This sequence joins TRBV6-5 and TRBJ2-2; 8 nucleotides match TRBD2. Germline-derived CDR1 and CDR2 are MNHEY and SVGAGI. This CDR3 contains 13 residues. With 6 bases clipped from V and 7 bases from J, the junction kept 4 bases outside the gene matches. The CDR3 sequence: CASRSGLVGELFF. The CDR3, as DNA: TGTGCCAGCAGGTCGGGACTAGTCGGGGAGCTGTTTTTT.

Here the CDR3 DNA reads TGTGCCAGCAGCCTAGGGGGCCTGCCCACTGAAGCTTTCTTT. Translating gives CASSLGGLPTEAFF. V and J are TRBV6-2 or TRBV6-3 and TRBJ1-1; 7 bases map to TRBD1. Trimming cost V 6 bases and J 4 bases; bases outside gene matches: 8. Germline CDR1 is MNHEY and CDR2 is SVGEGT. The CDR3 is 14 residues long.

In its sample, this clone was seen a few times. The V call is TRBV7-3, the J call TRBJ1-5, with D hard to call. Germline V gene sequence: CDR1 SGHTA, CDR2 FQGTGA. This CDR3 region has 13 residues. V was shortened by 2 bases and J by 5 bases, with 7 bases between the two germline ends. CDR3 protein: CASSLGVDQPQHF. CDR3 in DNA: TGTGCCAGCAGCTTAGGTGTGGATCAGCCCCAGCATTTT.

There are a few counts of this clone. The J gene is TRBJ2-1, the V gene TRBV7-2, with D perhaps matching TRBD2 (6 bases). Trimming took off 4 bases at V and 7 bases at J, with 17 bases between the two ends. Germline V gene data show CDR1 as SGHTA and CDR2 as FQGNSA. The CDR3 length is 15 residues. The DNA of the CDR3 is TGTGCCAGCAGCTCCCCGGGGGTAGGCAATAATGAGCAGTTCTTC. Translated, it gives CASSSPGVGNNEQFF. The complete variable domain, with remaining parts taken from reference TRBV7-2 and TRBJ2-1, reads GAGVSQSPSNKVTEKGKDVELRCDPISGHTALYWYRQSLGQGLEFLIYFQGNSAPDKSGLPSDRFSAERTGGSVSTLTIQRTQQEDSAVYLCASSSPGVGNNEQFFGPGTRLTVL.

V gene TRBV4-3 combines with J gene TRBJ1-4; D possibly corresponds to TRBD1 (5 bases). V shed 3 bases and J shed 6 bases, with 17 bases lying between them. The CDR3 has 16 residues. Per germline, CDR1 LGHNA and CDR2 YSLEER. The CDR3 DNA follows: TGCGCCAGCAGCCAGGTTAACCGGGACGAGGATGAAAAACTGTTTTTT. Protein sequence: CASSQVNRDEDEKLFF.

The chain is built from TRBV12-3 or TRBV12-4 and TRBJ1-2; D unclear. V lost 8 bases, J lost 4 bases, and 11 bases lay in between. This CDR3 contains 12 residues. The CDR3 DNA is TGTGCCAGCGGACCGGACCGCTATGGCTACACCTTC. Its protein product is CASGPDRYGYTF.

The chain has TRBV19 and TRBJ1-5; 9 bases match TRBD1. The V gene end was trimmed by 7 bases and the J gene end by 7 bases; junction bases not matched to a gene: 17. This CDR3 spans 17 amino acids. The germline V gene encodes CDR1 LNHDA and CDR2 SQIVND (reference sequence). CDR3 residues: CASMGQGLYLSGQPQHF. CDR3 in DNA: TGTGCCAGTATGGGACAGGGCCTCTACCTCTCGGGACAGCCCCAGCATTTT. Filled out from reference TRBV19 and TRBJ1-5, the complete variable domain reads DGGITQSPKYLFRKEGQNVTLSCEQNLNHDAMYWYRQDPGQGLRLIYYSQIVNDFQKGDIAEGYSVSREKKESFPLTVTSAQKNPTAFYLCASMGQGLYLSGQPQHFGDGTRLSIL.

V and J are TRBV7-9 and TRBJ1-1; TRBD1 matches 8 bases. V shed 5 bases, J shed 1 base, and the junction held 9 bases outside the gene matches. The CDR3 length is 16 residues. The germline gives CDR1 SEHNR, CDR2 FQNEAQ (reference sequence). In DNA, the CDR3 is TGTGCCAGCAGCCCGCGCAGGGGGCCCACGAACACTGAAGCTTTCTTT. It yields the protein CASSPRRGPTNTEAFF.

The V gene is TRBV28, the J gene TRBJ2-5, with 10 bases that match TRBD2. Germline lookup yields CDR1 MDHEN and CDR2 SYDVKM. J was trimmed by 1 base and V by 3 bases; bases with no gene match: 8. The CDR3 sequence is 17 residues long. The CDR3 coding sequence is TGTGCCAGCAGTTTCGGCTTAGCGGGGGGTAGCCAAGAGACCCAGTACTTC. As protein: CASSFGLAGGSQETQYF.

The V call is TRBV3-1 (or the pseudogene TRBV3-2), the J call TRBJ1-1; D unresolved. The V gene lost 8 bases and the J gene lost 6 bases, with 10 bases spanning the gap. CDR3 length: 11 residues. Per the germline V gene, CDR1 is LGHDT and CDR2 is YNNKEL (reference sequence). The CDR3 nucleotides read TGTGCCAGCGGTAGGGTAGCTGAAGCTTTCTTT. Residues: CASGRVAEAFF.

This clone has a single count. The CDR3 region is CASSPLAQGSPLHF. The CDR3 DNA follows: TGTGCCAGCTCACCATTGGCCCAAGGATCACCCCTCCACTTT. V and J are TRBV18 and TRBJ1-6; no firm D call. The CDR3 extends over 14 amino acids. Germline V gene sequence: CDR1 KGHSH, CDR2 LQKENI. V was shortened by 2 bases and J by 10 bases, with 12 bases between the two germline ends.

The rearrangement uses TRBV10-2 and TRBJ2-1; TRBD2 agrees at 10 bases. V shed 8 bases and J 9 bases; nucleotides not matched to a gene: 10. Germline V lookup: CDR1 WSHSY, CDR2 SAAADI. The CDR3 totals 14 residues. This CDR3 reads CASRPSGGAGEQFF. DNA of the CDR3: TGCGCCAGCCGTCCCAGCGGGGGGGCCGGTGAGCAGTTCTTC.

The chain carries TRBV5-1 and TRBJ2-7, with 12 bases aligning to TRBD2. V shed 4 bases and J 3 bases; nucleotides not matched to a gene: 5. The CDR3 is made up of 15 amino acids. Germline values: CDR1 SGHRS, CDR2 YFSETQ. The CDR3: CASSPRTSGVYEQYF. The CDR3 DNA is TGCGCCAGCAGCCCCCGGACTAGCGGGGTCTACGAGCAGTACTTC.

This clone was observed a handful of times. V gene TRBV6-1 combines with J gene TRBJ1-4, with D possibly TRBD1 on 6 matching bases. CDR1 MNHNS and CDR2 SASEGT come from the germline V gene. Between the trimmed V and J ends, which lost 0 bases and 7 bases, there was a span of 12 bases. The CDR3 extends over 15 amino acids. CDR3 region: CASSEAGGGGEKLFF. The CDR3 DNA sequence: TGTGCCAGCAGTGAAGCTGGGGGCGGTGGTGAAAAACTGTTTTTT.

The chain carries TRBV15 and TRBJ2-7; D gene ambiguous. Trimming cost V 4 bases and J 0 bases, with 10 bases left between them. The CDR3 runs to 14 residues. Germline V CDR1 and CDR2: LNHNV, YYDKDF (reference sequence). CDR3: CATSILLDSYEQYF. DNA for the CDR3: TGTGCCACCAGCATCCTCCTCGACTCCTACGAGCAGTACTTC.

The chain uses TRBV19 and TRBJ1-2; TRBD1 might be the D (5 bases). Trimming pared 5 bases from V and 4 bases from J, leaving 14 bases between. The CDR3 loop spans 14 amino acids. The germline V gene encodes CDR1 LNHDA and CDR2 SQIVND (reference sequence). The CDR3 region is CASSPPTGLYGYTF. DNA for the CDR3: TGTGCCAGTAGTCCTCCGACGGGACTCTATGGCTACACCTTC.

A few counts support this clone. The V gene is TRBV9, the J gene TRBJ1-1, with a possible D match to TRBD1 (6 bases). From germline, CDR1 is SGDLS and CDR2 YYNGEE. V was cut by 2 bases and J by 5 bases, with 13 bases left in between. The CDR3 totals 14 residues. DNA for the CDR3: TGTGCCAGCAGCGTTTACAGGGAGGGGACTGAAGCTTTCTTT. Translating it yields CASSVYREGTEAFF. Full variable domain (remainder filled in from reference TRBV9 and TRBJ1-1): DSGVTQTPKHLITATGQRVTLRCSPRSGDLSVYWYQQSLDQGLQFLIQYYNGEERAKGNILERFSAQQFPDLHSELNLSSLELGDSALYFCASSVYREGTEAFFGQGTRLTVV.

About this clone itself: The sample holds other DNA sequences that translate to the same CDR3. The CDR3 DNA follows: TGCAGCGCGGCCCAAGAGACCCAGTACTTC. Protein: CSAAQETQYF. The chain joins TRBV29-1 to TRBJ2-5; D unclear. Germline V gene sequence: CDR1 SQVTM, CDR2 ANQGSEA. The CDR3 has 10 residues. Trimming left V 7 bases short and J 1 base short, with 4 bases between.

This rearrangement joins TRBV6-5 to TRBJ2-5; 10 bases fit TRBD2. Losses at the gene ends were 7 bases for V and 5 bases for J; bases not matched to a gene: 4. CDR1 is MNHEY and CDR2 is SVGAGI in the germline V gene. The CDR3 has 13 amino acids. CDR3 nucleotides: TGTGCCAGCAAACCTAGCGGGGGTGAGACCCAGTACTTC. As protein: CASKPSGGETQYF.

The genes are TRBV6-2 or TRBV6-3 and TRBJ2-7; 10 nucleotides align to TRBD1. The CDR3 totals 19 residues. V lost 4 bases, J lost 0 bases, and 15 bases stayed unmatched. Germline V gene data show CDR1 as MNHEY and CDR2 as SVGEGT. The CDR3 DNA sequence: TGTGCCAGCAGTTCGCTGACAGGGGGCTCCATCGGATCCTCCTACGAGCAGTACTTC. Amino acids: CASSSLTGGSIGSSYEQYF.

This clone appeared once. The gene calls are TRBV29-1 and TRBJ1-2; D not resolved. Germline V lookup: CDR1 SQVTM, CDR2 ANQGSEA. This CDR3 has 10 amino acids. Trimming removed 4 bases at V and 6 bases at J, with 6 bases between. CDR3 amino acids: CSVGANGYTF. The CDR3 bases are TGCAGCGTTGGGGCGAATGGCTACACCTTC. Using reference TRBV29-1 and TRBJ1-2 for the parts outside the CDR3, the full variable domain is SAVISQKPSRDICQRGTSLTIQCQVDSQVTMMFWYRQQPGQSLTLIATANQGSEATYESGFVIDKFPISRPNLTFSTLTVSNMSPEDSSIYLCSVGANGYTFGSGTRLTVV.

Turning to this clone: In the same sample, other DNA sequences code for this CDR3. CDR3 loop: CASSLGAQETQYF. The CDR3, as DNA: TGTGCCAGCAGCTTAGGGGCCCAAGAGACCCAGTACTTC. This chain links TRBV7-2 with TRBJ2-5; no reliable D call. The CDR3 is 13 residues long. The V gene's germline CDR1 is SGHTA and CDR2 FQGNSA. V dropped 1 base and J dropped 1 base, with 4 bases sitting between them.

This clone turned up a few times. The rearrangement links TRBV7-2 to TRBJ2-3, with TRBD2 identical over 9 bases. This CDR3 has 18 amino acids. Trimming removed 4 bases from V and 6 bases from J; junction bases left unmatched: 17. Germline V lookup: CDR1 SGHTA, CDR2 FQGNSA. CDR3 coding DNA: TGTGCCAGCAGCTCCCCCGGCCGGGGAGCGGGGGGTGGGGATACGCAGTATTTT. This sequence encodes CASSSPGRGAGGGDTQYF.

The chain employs TRBV18 and TRBJ2-1; 8 nucleotides line up with TRBD1. CDR1 KGHSH and CDR2 LQKENI come from the germline V gene. This CDR3 spans 13 amino acids. V dropped 2 bases and J dropped 9; count of bases not matched to a gene: 3. DNA of the CDR3: TGTGCCAGCTCACCAGCAGGGGGCGGTGAGCAGTTCTTC. Translated: CASSPAGGGEQFF.